Following are 22 T cell receptor beta chains from one sample sequenced in a study of blood T cell repertoires in COVID-19. The data were produced by immunoSEQ multiplex PCR, yet TCRdb's version contains in-frame clones alone and is incomplete. The data hold 270,000 or so clones, with about 90% observed a single time. The source material was PBMCs or T cells enriched from blood (not recorded which). All receptors come from a woman aged 25 to 39 with acute COVID-19.

The J gene is TRBJ2-7, the V gene TRBV27, with 9 bases matching TRBD2. Germline V gene data show CDR1 as MNHEY and CDR2 as SMNVEV (reference sequence). The trim removed 6 bases at V and 0 bases at J, leaving 6 bases unmatched. CDR3 length: 15 amino acids. The CDR3 DNA reads as TGTGCCAGCAGCCGAGGGACTAGCAGCTCCTACGAGCAGTACTTC. Translating it yields CASSRGTSSSYEQYF.

This clone came up once. This chain joins TRBV9 and TRBJ2-1; D not resolved. Trimming took 2 bases from V and 9 from J, leaving 21 bases between them. Germline V CDR1 and CDR2: SGDLS, YYNGEE. The length of the CDR3 is 16 residues. For the CDR3, the DNA is TGTGCCAGCAGCGTTAAGTCTATCTCCGGAGTCGGTGAGCAGTTCTTC. Residues: CASSVKSISGVGEQFF.

The chain joins TRBV27 to TRBJ1-4; maybe TRBD1 (5 bases). Germline values: CDR1 MNHEY, CDR2 SMNVEV (reference sequence). The CDR3 is 17 amino acids. V lost 5 bases and J 0 bases, leaving 16 bases between the germline ends. CDR3 coding DNA: TGTGCCAGCAGTGAAGTTACAGGTTTTGCAACTAATGAAAAACTGTTTTTT. Protein: CASSEVTGFATNEKLFF.

The V gene is TRBV30, the J gene TRBJ2-1; 12 bases fit TRBD1. The CDR3 totals 15 residues. The germline CDR1 and CDR2 sequences are GTSNPN and SVGIG (reference sequence). The trim removed 2 bases at V and 8 bases at J, leaving 7 bases unmatched. For the CDR3, the DNA is TGTGCCTGGAGTTCCGGGACAGGGGGCATGGATGAGCAGTTCTTC. This sequence encodes CAWSSGTGGMDEQFF.

CDR3: CASSLYPQIAGGLGEQFF. CDR3 bases: TGTGCCAGCAGTCTATACCCCCAAATAGCGGGAGGGCTCGGTGAGCAGTTCTTC. The rearrangement joins TRBV27 to TRBJ2-1; 11 bases align to TRBD2. V lost 5 bases, J lost 9 bases, and 18 bases stayed unmatched. The CDR3 totals 18 residues. CDR1 is MNHEY and CDR2 is SMNVEV in the germline V gene (reference sequence).

The chain links TRBV2 to TRBJ2-1, with TRBD1 identical over 8 bases. This CDR3 spans 14 amino acids. Per germline, CDR1 SNHLY and CDR2 FYNNEI. V lost 6 bases to trimming and J lost 2 bases; unmatched junction nucleotides: 3. This CDR3 reads CASSMDRAYNEQFF. The CDR3 bases are TGTGCCAGCAGCATGGACAGGGCCTACAATGAGCAGTTCTTC.

V is TRBV7-2 and J is TRBJ1-5, with D maybe TRBD1 (5 bases). CDR1 and CDR2 (germline): SGHTA, FQGNSA. This CDR3 spans 13 amino acids. The V end lost 5 bases, the J end lost 3 bases, and 8 bases lay between the germline ends. The CDR3 sequence is CASSQGVNQPQHF. The CDR3 DNA follows: TGTGCCAGCAGCCAGGGTGTCAATCAGCCCCAGCATTTT. Complete variable domain (other parts from reference TRBV7-2 and TRBJ1-5): GAGVSQSPSNKVTEKGKDVELRCDPISGHTALYWYRQSLGQGLEFLIYFQGNSAPDKSGLPSDRFSAERTGGSVSTLTIQRTQQEDSAVYLCASSQGVNQPQHFGDGTRLSIL.

V gene TRBV18 combines with J gene TRBJ1-2, with D possibly being TRBD1 (6 bases). There are 15 residues in the CDR3. Trimming removed 6 bases at V and 0 bases at J, with 14 bases between. Germline values: CDR1 KGHSH, CDR2 LQKENI. The CDR3 is CASSPWTDSNYGYTF. As DNA, the CDR3 is TGTGCCAGCTCGCCCTGGACAGACTCTAACTATGGCTACACCTTC.

This chain joins TRBV11-2 and TRBJ2-7, with TRBD1 matching 8 bases. The V gene end was trimmed by 3 bases and the J gene end by 5 bases; junction bases not matched to a gene: 6. The CDR3 extends over 14 amino acids. The V gene's germline CDR1 is SGHAT and CDR2 FQNNGV. The CDR3 protein is CASSFLTGGNEQYF. DNA for the CDR3: TGTGCCAGCAGCTTCCTAACAGGGGGTAACGAGCAGTACTTC.

The chain employs TRBV18 and TRBJ2-1; TRBD2 aligns across 13 bases. V gave up 6 bases and J gave up 4 bases; unmatched junction bases: 15. CDR1 is KGHSH and CDR2 is LQKENI in the germline V gene. This CDR3 is 19 amino acids long. The CDR3 region has the DNA TGTGCCAGCTCCACAACGGGGGGGACTAGCGGGACCCCTTACAATGAGCAGTTCTTC. Translated, it gives CASSTTGGTSGTPYNEQFF.

J is TRBJ2-3 and V is TRBV18, with 10 bases identical to TRBD1. The V and J ends lost 4 bases and 2 bases, in that order; junction bases with no gene match: 6. This CDR3 is built from 16 residues. In germline, CDR1 is KGHSH, CDR2 LQKENI. The CDR3: CASSQMGQGNTDTQYF. CDR3 bases: TGTGCCAGCTCACAAATGGGACAGGGGAACACAGATACGCAGTATTTT.

The chain has TRBV28 and TRBJ1-5; perhaps TRBD1 as D (6 bases). Germline values: CDR1 MDHEN, CDR2 SYDVKM. Trimming pared 6 bases from V and 1 base from J, leaving 19 bases between. CDR3 length equals 17 residues. Here the CDR3 reads CASSSTGMRESNQPQHF. CDR3 bases: TGTGCCAGCAGCTCCACAGGGATGAGGGAGAGCAATCAGCCCCAGCATTTT.

The chain uses TRBV3-1 (or the pseudogene TRBV3-2) and TRBJ2-2; 7 positions agree with TRBD2. The CDR3 sequence is 17 residues long. J gave up 5 bases and V 2 bases, and 11 bases lay outside the gene matches. CDR1 LGHDT and CDR2 YNNKEL come from the germline V gene (reference sequence). The CDR3 reads CASSQTSDPPRTGELFF. The CDR3 coding sequence is TGTGCCAGCAGCCAAACTAGCGATCCCCCGCGGACCGGGGAGCTGTTTTTT.

The table lists this clone with a few counts. The chain recombines TRBV9 with TRBJ2-5; 10 bases match TRBD2. The CDR3 is 16 amino acids. V was clipped by 5 bases and J by 1 base; unmatched bases: 8. CDR1 is SGDLS, CDR2 YYNGEE, per germline. CDR3 residues: CASSQAGGGPQETQYF. CDR3 coding DNA: TGTGCCAGCAGTCAAGCGGGAGGGGGGCCCCAAGAGACCCAGTACTTC.

The chain carries TRBV6-1 and TRBJ2-7, with a tentative D call TRBD2 (5 bases). The length of the CDR3 is 16 residues. Deletions cut 2 bases from V and 4 bases from J, with 18 bases between. Germline V gives CDR1 MNHNS, CDR2 SASEGT. DNA of the CDR3: TGTGCCAGCAGTGAATCAGTCTTCGAGGGAGAGTACGAGCAGTACTTC. It encodes CASSESVFEGEYEQYF.

The J gene is TRBJ1-1, the V gene TRBV3-1 (or the pseudogene TRBV3-2); D ambiguous. The CDR3 length is 12 residues. Germline V CDR1 and CDR2: LGHDT, YNNKEL (reference sequence). The V end lost 5 bases, the J end lost 4 bases, and 8 bases lay between the germline ends. The CDR3 spells CASSYKATEAFF. CDR3 coding DNA: TGTGCCAGCAGCTATAAAGCCACTGAAGCTTTCTTT.

This sequence joins TRBV6-1 and TRBJ1-1, with D hard to call. The V gene's germline CDR1 is MNHNS and CDR2 SASEGT. There are 13 residues in the CDR3. Trimming shortened V by 1 base and J by 10 bases, and 13 bases separated the two germline ends. Here the CDR3 reads CASSEEPSSGAFF. CDR3 sequence (DNA): TGTGCCAGCAGTGAAGAACCGTCCTCAGGAGCTTTCTTT.

The chain combines TRBV5-1 with TRBJ2-1; D is possibly TRBD1 (6 bases). The CDR3 is 13 amino acids. From germline, CDR1 is SGHRS and CDR2 YFSETQ. The V gene lost 4 bases and the J gene lost 8 bases, with 13 bases spanning the gap. The CDR3 region has the DNA TGCGCCAGCAGCGTTCCATCAGGGGATGAGCAGTTCTTC. Its protein is CASSVPSGDEQFF.

This rearrangement joins TRBV25-1 to TRBJ2-7, with D perhaps TRBD2 (7 bases). Germline loops: CDR1 MGHDK, CDR2 SYGVNS. The CDR3 totals 16 residues. The V end lost 4 bases, the J end lost 4 bases, and 20 bases lay between the germline ends. The CDR3 DNA reads as TGTGCCAGCAGTGGATCCCAAGGGGGGGTTGGATACGAGCAGTACTTC. This codes for CASSGSQGGVGYEQYF.

CDR3 in amino acids: CASTLSENNEQFF. The CDR3 nucleotides are TGCGCCAGCACCCTTTCGGAGAACAATGAGCAGTTCTTC. This sequence joins TRBV5-1 and TRBJ2-1; D is undetermined. This CDR3 is 13 amino acids long. Germline V gene lookup returns CDR1 SGHRS and CDR2 YFSETQ. With 6 bases removed from V and 5 bases from J, the gap between germline ends came to 12 bases.

This clone has a handful of counts. The chain carries TRBV3-1 (or the pseudogene TRBV3-2) and TRBJ1-2, with 8 bases lining up with TRBD1. Losses at the gene ends were 3 bases for V and 3 bases for J; bases not matched to a gene: 6. CDR3 length equals 15 residues. Germline V gene sequence: CDR1 LGHDT, CDR2 YNNKEL (reference sequence). CDR3 region: CASSHADRVYYGYTF. The CDR3 coding sequence is TGTGCCAGCAGCCACGCGGACAGGGTATACTATGGCTACACCTTC.

This CDR3 reads CASRRQEYEQYF. CDR3 DNA sequence: TGTGCCAGCAGAAGACAGGAGTACGAGCAGTACTTC. This chain connects TRBV2 to TRBJ2-7, with TRBD1 as a possible D gene (6 bases). This CDR3 has 12 amino acids. Trimming removed 6 bases from V and 4 bases from J, with 10 bases in between. CDR1 is SNHLY, CDR2 FYNNEI, per germline.